Described below is a single T cell receptor (beta chain) sequence and its context. Its antigen is as yet unknown. These data belong to a study of cytomegalovirus exposure and HLA in healthy donors. Regarding the study as a whole: Researchers reported in a later analysis that a missense DCLRE1C variant was tied to TCR beta V- and J-gene trimming.

Trimming cost V 3 bases and J 0 bases, with 5 bases left between them. Germline CDR1 and CDR2: WNHNN and SYGVQD (reference sequence). This CDR3 region has 13 residues. The study sampled nominally healthy donors, though unrecorded immune exposures were likely. In the PCR, 60 Vbeta and 13 Jbeta primers were used. Method: immunoSEQ multiplex PCR; TCRdb's copy keeps in-frame clones and lacks some. Of 200,000 to 250,000 clones listed, approximately 81% are singletons. The sample taken for sequencing was PBMCs. The clonotype was recovered from a woman aged 55 to 70 in good health and CMV-seropositive. The chain is built from TRBV10-1 and TRBJ1-1; D gene ambiguous. The CDR3 loop reads CASSETMNTEAFF. The CDR3 nucleotides read TGCGCCAGCAGTGAAACTATGAACACTGAAGCTTTCTTT.